This T cell receptor (beta chain) was identified in a study of shared clonotypes between healthy human individuals (dated by TCRdb to 2020 to 2022). Describing the broader study: The cohort comprised a couple of women and three men aged 18 to 49 years. For each donor, CD4 naive and CD4 memory were each given three plates, CD8 naive was given two plates, and CD8 memory was given one plate. Libraries were prepared and TCR repertoires were sequenced by different laboratories using diverse techniques, in order to increase sequencing depth and limit assay-specific biases. Blood TCR repertoires of five healthy adults were deeply sequenced to estimate repertoire size and the extent of clonotype sharing between individuals. Each donor's leukapheresis produced roughly between roughly 0.85 and 10 billion PBMCs.

General findings and caveats noted by the study authors: Pairwise subsampling indicated that sequencing depth was expected to affect the degree of clonotype sharing among donors. Incomplete sequencing was indicated by rarefaction of sorted-subset datasets, despite the large sequencing depth. Estimated clonotype richness was generally larger for naive than for memory subsets. Only blood was sampled, and tissue TCR repertoires likely differ from those in blood. Approximately 5% of naive CD4, 3.5% of naive CD8, about 2.1% of memory CD4, and 0.4% of memory CD8 clonotypes were shared across several donors. Because the study included a small number of donors, the genetic and exposure-history diversity represented was limited. Compared with non-shared clonotypes, clonotypes shared by all four sorted-subset donors had higher generation probabilities.

CD8 naive samples were CD45RO-negative cells positively selected for CCR7, giving a CD45RA+CCR7+ population that excluded TemRA cells. The donors were healthy, HIV-negative adults with no recently reported acute infections or vaccinations. Only Caucasian adults living in Nashville, Tennessee, USA were represented among the donors. Blood was collected by leukapheresis, and PBMCs were isolated by Ficoll-Histopaque density gradient centrifugation and then cryopreserved in liquid nitrogen vapor phase. Analytical flow cytometry was used to check the purity and quantity of each magnetically sorted T cell population. Each sorted fraction had its genomic DNA isolated and then quantified by UV absorbance on a Nanodrop 2000c. Concerning this clone: No cognate antigen has been identified for it. Base qualities are missing; no much larger clone stands one base away.

V lost 5 bases and J lost 5 bases; the stretch between them is 22 bases long. The CDR3, from cysteine to phenylalanine, totals 17 residues. CDR3 DNA is the only sequence kept; it has 51 bases, read in frame from the first base. In the germline V gene (reference sequence), CDR1 corresponds to SEHNR and CDR2 to FQNEAQ. TCR CDR3 regions were amplified from genomic DNA by multiplex PCR using the deep immunoSEQ assay. For each cell subset, the extracted genomic DNA was distributed evenly across all wells of several immunoSEQ 96-well plates, and each plate served as one replicate. For sorted subsets, about 200 ng genomic DNA, equal to 25,000 to 35,000 T cell genomes, was loaded into each replicate PCR. Purified libraries were measured with a Qubit 3.0 fluorometer, size-checked on a Bioanalyzer 2100, and measured again with the KAPA Library Quantification kit. A separate single-read 150-cycle Illumina NextSeq 550 flow cell was used to sequence each immunoSEQ 96-well plate. From the authors' description of their analysis: The immunoSEQ output contained only junctional sequences without quality scores, so filtering could not match that applied to full-length reads. To assign V/J genes and CDR3, sequences were annotated against IMGT germline references using PyIR, a Python wrapper for IgBLAST v1.9. Reads were filtered out if the reads had weak V/J assignments (E-value above 1e-6), no CDR3, stop codons, out-of-frame junctions, or ambiguous translated residues. V3J clonotypes were defined as sequences sharing the same inferred V gene, J gene, and CDR3 amino acid sequence. The percentage overlap between two repertoires was calculated by dividing the number of shared unique clonotypes by the size of the smaller repertoire. RTK rarefaction, the Chao1 estimator, and Recon v2.1 estimates of unobserved clonotypes were used to assess repertoire richness. Generation probabilities were computed with OLGA for all TCRbeta clonotypes obtained by the gDNA method from a few donors. TCRdb holds this immuneACCESS table with in-frame rearrangements only. Some clones are missing; in checked studies, unresolved V genes explain under half, and the rest has no known cause. V and J calls and clone size come straight from that table; D and trimming were deduced from the DNA. Here the sample has under 850,000 clones; 80% to 95% occur a single time. Together, the top ten hold about 24% of the sample.

Sequenced: naive CD8+ T cells sorted from blood. What the cell subset or site label conveys for this sample: CD45RA+CCR7+. The receptor's source is a man in his thirties or forties in good health. The rearrangement combines TRBV7-9 with TRBJ2-1; the D gene is perhaps TRBD2, from 6 matching bases. This receptor carries the CDR3 CASSLLGFQRADNEQFF. The DNA sequence is given as TGTGCCAGCAGCCTCTTAGGATTCCAGCGGGCGGACAATGAGCAGTTCTTC.